These 21 T cell receptor beta chains were sequenced from one sample in a study of identifying expanded T cells in peripheral blood. Profiled with immunoSEQ multiplex PCR; TCRdb holds only in-frame clones, not every one. The sample contains around 85,000 clones, 75% to 90% of which appear only once. Sequencing used blood. The receptors originated from a person between 18 and 75 years old in good health.

V gene TRBV5-1 combines with J gene TRBJ1-4; D gene unclear. The CDR3 covers 15 residues. With 0 bases removed from V and 3 bases from J, the gap between germline ends came to 9 bases. Germline lookup yields CDR1 SGHRS and CDR2 YFSETQ. The CDR3 nucleotides are TGCGCCAGCAGCTTGGAGGGTCAGCCTAATGAAAAACTGTTTTTT. This translates into CASSLEGQPNEKLFF.

CDR3 sequence (DNA): TGTGCCAGCAGCTTAACGGAGGGGGCCGAGCAGTACTTC. Translating gives CASSLTEGAEQYF. The chain joins TRBV7-3 to TRBJ2-5; TRBD1 might be the D (7 bases). Matching the DNA end better, TRBJ2-7 makes the J call doubtful. Germline values: CDR1 SGHTA, CDR2 FQGTGA. This CDR3 is built from 13 residues.

The chain joins TRBV5-6 to TRBJ2-5; no firm D call. The CDR3 runs 14 residues. V lost 0 bases and J lost 3, with 9 bases in between. Germline CDR1 SGHDT, CDR2 YYEEEE. As DNA, the CDR3 is TGTGCCAGCAGCTTGGCTACTCTGAAAGAGACCCAGTACTTC. It specifies CASSLATLKETQYF.

The chain joins TRBV19 to TRBJ1-5, with TRBD1 matching over 7 bases. The CDR3 is made up of 16 amino acids. The V gene's germline CDR1 is LNHDA and CDR2 SQIVND (reference sequence). V shed 3 bases and J 4 bases; nucleotides not matched to a gene: 9. The CDR3 here is CASSMGNRGWNQPQHF. For the CDR3, the DNA is TGTGCCAGTAGTATGGGAAACAGGGGTTGGAATCAGCCCCAGCATTTT.

The chain is built from TRBV7-8 and TRBJ1-1; D unclear. In germline, CDR1 is SGHVS, CDR2 FQNEAQ. The V end lost 1 base, the J end lost 9 bases, and 6 bases lay between the germline ends. The CDR3 consists of 11 residues. CDR3 nucleotide sequence: TGTGCCAGCAGCTTAGGGAGACAAGCTTTCTTT. It is translated as CASSLGRQAFF.

The rearrangement uses TRBV29-1 and TRBJ2-1, with no clear D. The CDR3 runs 16 residues. The germline V gene encodes CDR1 SQVTM and CDR2 ANQGSEA. V was pared by 4 bases and J by 10 bases, with 26 bases between. The CDR3 sequence is CSVVRAGLEKTSEQFF. The DNA for the CDR3 is TGCAGCGTTGTACGCGCCGGGCTGGAGAAAACCAGCGAGCAGTTCTTC.

The sample holds one count of this clone. The chain recombines TRBV7-8 with TRBJ2-3; D not certain. The CDR3 is 11 residues long. Germline V CDR1 and CDR2: SGHVS, FQNEAQ. Deletions cut 3 bases from V and 6 bases from J, with 4 bases between. The CDR3 DNA sequence: TGTGCCAGCAGCTTGCTGGATACGCAGTATTTT. This sequence encodes CASSLLDTQYF.

V gene TRBV30 combines with J gene TRBJ2-7; 10 nucleotides line up with TRBD1. V was clipped by 2 bases and J by 0 bases; unmatched bases: 4. Per the germline V gene, CDR1 is GTSNPN and CDR2 is SVGIG (reference sequence). The CDR3 runs 15 residues. This CDR3 is CAWSRDRGNSYEQYF. CDR3 bases: TGTGCCTGGAGTCGGGACAGGGGAAACTCCTACGAGCAGTACTTC.

This chain uses TRBV5-1 with TRBJ2-5, with TRBD2 matching 11 bases. CDR3 length: 14 residues. Germline CDR1 and CDR2: SGHRS and YFSETQ. Unmatched junction bases numbered 5, after V lost 6 bases and J lost 4 bases. The CDR3 is CASTASGGTETQYF. CDR3 nucleotide sequence: TGCGCCAGCACGGCTAGCGGGGGGACAGAGACCCAGTACTTC. Combining the CDR3 with reference TRBV5-1 and TRBJ2-5 gives the whole variable domain KAGVTQTPRYLIKTRGQQVTLSCSPISGHRSVSWYQQTPGQGLQFLFEYFSETQRNKGNFPGRFSGRQFSNSRSEMNVSTLELGDSALYLCASTASGGTETQYFGPGTRLLVL.

J is TRBJ2-7 and V is TRBV27, with D perhaps matching TRBD2 (6 bases). This CDR3 region has 15 residues. CDR1 MNHEY and CDR2 SMNVEV come from the germline V gene (reference sequence). The V gene lost 5 bases and the J gene lost 6 bases, with 20 bases spanning the gap. CDR3 sequence: CASSRVSAGFGEQYF. CDR3 coding DNA: TGTGCCAGCAGTCGGGTGTCCGCGGGGTTCGGCGAGCAGTACTTC.

This sequence joins TRBV5-6 and TRBJ2-3; no firm D call. The CDR3 runs 13 residues. CDR1 is SGHDT, CDR2 YYEEEE, per germline. V was cut by 1 base and J by 11 bases, with 14 bases left in between. The DNA of the CDR3 is TGTGCCAGCAGCTTGTTAGCTGCCACCATGCAGTATTTT. It specifies CASSLLAATMQYF.

This sequence joins TRBV1 and TRBJ2-3. TRBV1 is recorded as a pseudogene. This CDR3 region has 16 residues. The CDR3 DNA reads TGCACCAGCAGCCAAGAGAAGGGGACCTGCACAGATACGCAGTATTTT. It is translated as CTSSQEKGTCTDTQYF.

The chain recombines TRBV5-6 with TRBJ2-3; D unclear. Germline CDR1 and CDR2: SGHDT and YYEEEE. V dropped 1 base and J dropped 2 bases, with 8 bases sitting between them. This CDR3 spans 14 amino acids. This CDR3 is CASSLRTYTDTQYF. CDR3 coding DNA: TGTGCCAGCAGCTTGAGGACCTACACAGATACGCAGTATTTT.

The J gene is TRBJ1-5, the V gene TRBV28; the D gene is possibly TRBD1 (6 bases). V was trimmed by 5 bases and J by 0 bases, leaving 20 bases between them. The CDR3 runs to 18 residues. CDR1 and CDR2 from the germline V gene are MDHEN and SYDVKM. The CDR3 region has the DNA TGTGCCAGCAGTCCCGTTGTCGCAGGGGAGTATAGCAATCAGCCCCAGCATTTT. Amino acids: CASSPVVAGEYSNQPQHF.

The chain links TRBV18 to TRBJ2-1; D gene uncertain. This CDR3 spans 15 amino acids. CDR1 and CDR2 from the germline V gene are KGHSH and LQKENI. Trimming pared 4 bases from V and 3 bases from J, leaving 13 bases between. The CDR3 DNA is TGTGCCAGCTCACGGGCTCCCGGCCTCTACAATGAGCAGTTCTTC. It yields the protein CASSRAPGLYNEQFF.

J is TRBJ2-1 and V is TRBV4-3; no clear D. The V end was cut by 0 bases, the J end by 8 bases, with 8 bases between. Germline V CDR1 and CDR2: LGHNA, YSLEER. The CDR3 has 13 residues. The CDR3 DNA reads TGCGCCAGCAGCCAAGACAGTCTGGATGAGCAGTTCTTC. It encodes CASSQDSLDEQFF.

The chain couples TRBV18 to TRBJ2-2, with 9 positions matching TRBD1. With 6 bases clipped from V and 5 bases from J, the junction kept 4 bases outside the gene matches. The CDR3 runs to 14 residues. Germline assignment: CDR1 KGHSH and CDR2 LQKENI. CDR3 DNA: TGTGCCAGCTCTCCCGGGACAGGGACCGGGGAGCTGTTTTTT. Amino acids: CASSPGTGTGELFF.

The CDR3 DNA reads as TGTGCCAGCAGCTTAGGGGCGGGAGTGTTCTCCGATACGCAGTATTTT. This codes for CASSLGAGVFSDTQYF. The chain has TRBV7-9 and TRBJ2-3, with 7 bases lining up with TRBD2. V shed 1 base and J 6 bases; nucleotides not matched to a gene: 10. The germline V gene encodes CDR1 SEHNR and CDR2 FQNEAQ (reference sequence). This CDR3 is 16 amino acids long.

This rearrangement joins TRBV7-2 to TRBJ1-1; D is ambiguous. V lost 6 bases and J 1 base, leaving 9 bases between the germline ends. Germline V lookup: CDR1 SGHTA, CDR2 FQGNSA. This CDR3 is 13 amino acids long. CDR3 in DNA: TGTGCCAGCAGGTATCCAGCGAACACTGAAGCTTTCTTT. Protein product: CASRYPANTEAFF.

The rearrangement links TRBV6-1 to TRBJ2-5; 8 bases align to TRBD2. Looked up from germline, CDR1 is MNHNS and CDR2 is SASEGT. The CDR3 totals 18 residues. Trimming removed 3 bases from V and 1 base from J; junction bases left unmatched: 13. CDR3 bases: TGTGCCAGCAGTGATAGGGCGGCCACTAGCGGACCCCAAGAGACCCAGTACTTC. Encoded protein: CASSDRAATSGPQETQYF.

This chain uses TRBV7-6 with TRBJ2-3, with TRBD2 identical over 8 bases. In germline, CDR1 is SGHVS, CDR2 FNYEAQ. V was pared by 1 base and J by 5 bases, with 8 bases of the junction left unmatched. This CDR3 has 16 residues. The DNA of the CDR3 is TGTGCCAGCAGCTTAGATAACGGGGGGGCTGTAGATACGCAGTATTTT. Amino acid sequence: CASSLDNGGAVDTQYF.